Following are 14 T cell receptor beta chains from one sample sequenced in a study of CXCR3-negative and CXCR3-positive naive CD8 T cells. Study-wide findings and caveats: CXCR3-positive naive cells had TRB CDR3s that were more hydrophobic than CXCR3-negative naive cells had.

For these receptors, no antigen is known. Libraries of TRB cDNA were made by 5' RACE and carried UMIs. Reanalyzing the 5' RACE reads, TCRdb keeps one entry per CDR3 protein, without DNA. This listing includes about 50,000 distinct CDR3 sequences. Sequences were obtained from naive CXCR3+ CD8+ T cells from blood. The subset denotes: CD45RO-CCR7+CD27+CD95- naive CD8+ T cells expressing CXCR3 (TNR3+). These receptors were taken from a human donor in good health. Some clones in this sample may be carry-over from other donors' samples.

This chain's CDR3 is CSVEVGQGAGFNYEQYF. The chain carries TRBV29-1 and TRBJ2-7; TCRdb's D call, TRBD1, is unchecked because there is no DNA. Germline V gene lookup returns CDR1 SQVTM and CDR2 ANQGSEA. This CDR3 is built from 17 residues.

V is TRBV5-5 and J is TRBJ2-7; there is no DNA to check the TCRdb D call of TRBD1. CDR1 SGHKS and CDR2 YYEKEE come from the germline V gene (reference sequence). The CDR3 has 16 residues. CDR3 sequence: CASSVDRDGAFYEQYF.

The J gene is TRBJ1-4, the V gene TRBV4-3; TCRdb picks TRBD1, but there is no DNA to check that call. CDR3 length: 12 amino acids. Germline-derived CDR1 and CDR2 are LGHNA and YSLEER. This CDR3 reads CASSQGPGTDVF.

The chain uses TRBV7-3 and TRBJ2-3; the TCRdb call, TRBD1, lacks DNA for checking. This CDR3 contains 15 residues. The germline gives CDR1 SGHTA, CDR2 FQGTGA. CDR3 sequence: CASSLAGAAADTQYF. Together with reference TRBV7-3 and TRBJ2-3, the CDR3 gives the full variable domain: GAGVSQTPSNKVTEKGKYVELRCDPISGHTALYWYRQSLGQGPEFLIYFQGTGAADDSGLPNDRFFAVRPEGSVSTLKIQRTERGDSAVYLCASSLAGAAADTQYFGPGTRLTVL.

Here the CDR3 reads CASSVQGNEQFF. The V gene is TRBV12-3 or TRBV12-4, the J gene TRBJ2-1; absent DNA, TCRdb's TRBD1 call cannot be checked. There are 12 residues in the CDR3.

This chain connects TRBV9 to TRBJ2-1; TCRdb picks TRBD2, but there is no DNA to check that call. In germline, CDR1 is SGDLS, CDR2 YYNGEE. The CDR3 contains 16 residues. CDR3 sequence reads: CASSGTSGDEFNEQFF.

The rearrangement uses TRBV6-1 and TRBJ2-7; TCRdb indicates TRBD1, and absent DNA this call remains unverified. Germline-derived CDR1 and CDR2 are MNHNS and SASEGT. This CDR3 region has 16 residues. The CDR3 region is CASRLTDRGASYEQYF.

The chain recombines TRBV10-3 with TRBJ2-2; as DNA is missing, the TRBD2 call by TCRdb cannot be tested. Germline loops: CDR1 ENHRY, CDR2 SYGVKD. There are 14 residues in the CDR3. CDR3 sequence reads: CAISERADTGELFF.

This chain connects TRBV7-9 to TRBJ2-7; the D call from TCRdb, TRBD1, cannot be confirmed without DNA. The CDR3 runs to 13 residues. Germline V gene sequence: CDR1 SEHNR, CDR2 FQNEAQ (reference sequence). CDR3 sequence: CASSTGEWYEQYF.

This sequence joins TRBV7-2 and TRBJ1-1; there is no DNA to check the TCRdb D call of TRBD1. The germline gives CDR1 SGHTA, CDR2 FQGNSA. The CDR3 has 13 amino acids. The chain's CDR3 is CASSQPGTRVAFF.

The chain is built from TRBV7-8 and TRBJ2-2; without DNA, the TCRdb call of TRBD1 cannot be checked. The CDR3 length is 15 residues. Germline-derived CDR1 and CDR2 are SGHVS and FQNEAQ. The chain's CDR3 is CASSGGTGGTGELFF.

The chain couples TRBV6-4 to TRBJ2-1. Germline V gene data show CDR1 as MRHNA and CDR2 as SNTAGT. The CDR3 has 15 residues. Here the CDR3 reads CASSDSGSSYNEQFF.

The chain couples TRBV25-1 to TRBJ1-1; the TRBD1 assignment by TCRdb is unverifiable without DNA. The germline CDR1 and CDR2 sequences are MGHDK and SYGVNS. This CDR3 has 14 residues. CDR3 residues: CASSEKGLWTEAFF.

The chain has TRBV29-1 and TRBJ1-2. This CDR3 has 15 amino acids. Germline CDR1 is SQVTM and CDR2 is ANQGSEA. The CDR3 region is CSVEDDSHPNYGYTF.